These 26 T cell receptor beta chains came from one sample sequenced in a study of T-cell reconstitution after alpha-beta-depleted transplantation in children. Unique molecular identifiers were incorporated into the prepared TCRbeta library. Via MiXCR, TCRdb re-called the PCR reads, giving one row per CDR3 protein. The table lists about 76,000 distinct CDR3 sequences, roughly 14% of them singletons, with about 30% in the top ten. This material consisted of PBMCs, mostly from graft donor cells, taken 180 days after TCRalphabeta/CD19-depleted stem cell transplant. The receptor source for this set is a male patient aged 2 to 9 who had a stem cell transplant for acute lymphoblastic leukemia, so the T cells may come from the graft donor.

CDR3 DNA: TGTGCCAGCAGCTTCGGGATGGAAGAGACCCAGTACTTC. Amino acids: CASSFGMEETQYF. This chain connects TRBV7-9 to TRBJ2-5, with D possibly TRBD2 on 5 matching bases. Germline CDR1 reads SEHNR; CDR2 reads FQNEAQ (reference sequence). V lost 3 bases, J lost 3 bases, and 8 bases lay in between. The CDR3 contains 13 residues.

At least ten counts were recorded for this clonotype. This sequence joins TRBV12-3 or TRBV12-4 and TRBJ2-2; 9 bases match TRBD2. J lost 0 bases, V lost 3 bases, and 2 bases had no gene match. There are 16 residues in the CDR3. CDR3: CASSFAGGPNTGELFF. In DNA, the CDR3 is TGTGCCAGCAGTTTTGCGGGAGGGCCGAACACCGGGGAGCTGTTTTTT.

This clonotype occurred many times. The chain carries TRBV20-1 and TRBJ2-7; perhaps TRBD2 as D (5 bases). The V gene lost 1 base and the J gene lost 7 bases, with 11 bases spanning the gap. The CDR3 is 12 amino acids. Germline CDR1 DFQATT, CDR2 SNEGSKA (reference sequence). The CDR3 sequence: CSARVGPGEQYF. The DNA for the CDR3 is TGCAGTGCTAGAGTGGGTCCGGGGGAGCAGTACTTC.

This clonotype was detected ten times or more. J is TRBJ1-4 and V is TRBV12-3 or TRBV12-4; D remains unclear. The CDR3 is made up of 11 amino acids. The germline V and J ends were trimmed by 3 bases and 4 bases, with 0 bases remaining between them. The CDR3 loop is CASSFNEKLFF. CDR3 in DNA: TGTGCCAGCAGTTTTAATGAAAAACTGTTTTTT.

The gene calls are TRBV4-3 and TRBJ2-5; 12 bases map to TRBD2. Unmatched junction bases numbered 6, after V lost 0 bases and J lost 4 bases. Per germline, CDR1 LGHNA and CDR2 YSLEER. This CDR3 is built from 17 residues. As DNA, the CDR3 is TGCGCCAGCAGCCAAGACCTAGGACTAGCGGGGAGAGAGACCCAGTACTTC. Translated, it gives CASSQDLGLAGRETQYF.

A few counts support this clonotype. The chain uses TRBV24-1 and TRBJ2-5, with D possibly TRBD1 on 5 matching bases. CDR3 length: 15 amino acids. V shed 1 base and J shed 2 bases, with 10 bases lying between them. Per the germline V gene, CDR1 is KGHDR and CDR2 is SFDVKD. CDR3 residues: CATSDFERQQETQYF. DNA of the CDR3: TGTGCCACCAGTGATTTCGAGAGACAGCAAGAGACCCAGTACTTC.

This clonotype occurred many times. This chain joins TRBV7-2 and TRBJ1-6, with D hard to call. The CDR3 consists of 15 residues. Germline V CDR1 and CDR2: SGHTA, FQGNSA. V gave up 1 base and J gave up 8 bases, with 12 bases separating them. The CDR3 reads CASSLGRPGYSPLHF. The CDR3 nucleotides read TGTGCCAGCAGCTTAGGAAGGCCGGGATATTCACCCCTCCACTTT.

This clonotype was detected a few times. V and J are TRBV14 and TRBJ1-2, with TRBD1 matching 7 bases. V was clipped by 0 bases and J by 9 bases; unmatched bases: 4. Germline V gene sequence: CDR1 SGHDN, CDR2 FVKESK. This CDR3 has 13 residues. In nucleotides, the CDR3 is TGTGCCAGCAGCCAAGATGGGGACAGCAGCTACACCTTC. Encoded protein: CASSQDGDSSYTF. Supplemented by reference TRBV14 and TRBJ1-2, the full variable domain reads EAGVTQFPSHSVIEKGQTVTLRCDPISGHDNLYWYRRVMGKEIKFLLHFVKESKQDESGMPNNRFLAERTGGTYSTLKVQPAELEDSGVYFCASSQDGDSSYTFGSGTRLTVV.

This clonotype has ten or more counts. This chain connects TRBV25-1 to TRBJ1-1; no clear D gene. CDR1 MGHDK and CDR2 SYGVNS come from the germline V gene. The CDR3 consists of 13 residues. V shed 1 base and J shed 1 base, with 4 bases lying between them. The CDR3 loop is CASSEWGNTEAFF. CDR3 nucleotides: TGTGCCAGCAGTGAATGGGGGAACACTGAAGCTTTCTTT.

This clonotype was counted only a few times. The chain combines TRBV7-3 with TRBJ2-3; D ambiguous. Between the trimmed V and J ends, which lost 3 bases and 2 bases, there was a span of 6 bases. In germline, CDR1 is SGHTA, CDR2 FQGTGA. The CDR3 covers 13 residues. CDR3 protein: CASSFPDTDTQYF. CDR3 bases: TGTGCCAGCAGCTTTCCGGACACAGATACGCAGTATTTT.

This clonotype was counted only a few times. This chain links TRBV7-9 with TRBJ2-3; 11 bases align to TRBD2. The trim removed 5 bases at V and 9 bases at J, leaving 7 bases unmatched. CDR3 length equals 14 residues. Germline values: CDR1 SEHNR, CDR2 FQNEAQ (reference sequence). CDR3: CASSPPGLAATQYF. The CDR3 nucleotides read TGTGCCAGCAGCCCCCCGGGACTAGCGGCCACGCAGTATTTT.

About this clonotype: A read error may explain this, as a much larger clone is one base away. The CDR3 is CASSPSGSGTGELSF. The CDR3 DNA sequence: TGCGCCAGCAGCCCTTCCGGGTCGGGCACCGGGGAGCTGTCTTTT. The chain joins TRBV4-3 to TRBJ2-2; a possible D gene is TRBD2 (5 bases). The CDR3 consists of 15 residues. CDR1 and CDR2 from the germline V gene are LGHNA and YSLEER.

This clonotype showed up just a few times. The CDR3 is CASSQRGLGNEQFF. The CDR3 coding sequence is TGTGCCAGCAGCCAGAGGGGGCTGGGCAATGAGCAGTTCTTC. The chain employs TRBV14 and TRBJ2-1, with TRBD1 matching over 7 bases. Germline-derived CDR1 and CDR2 are SGHDN and FVKESK. With V trimmed by 3 bases and J by 6 bases, 5 bases remained unmatched. This CDR3 is 14 amino acids long.

The chain joins TRBV4-1 to TRBJ1-2; TRBD1 agrees at 7 bases. The CDR3 consists of 14 residues. Germline lookup yields CDR1 MGHRA and CDR2 YSYEKL. Germline trimming cut 5 bases from V and 4 bases from J; bases unmatched to any gene: 7. CDR3 sequence: CASSYRQGSYGYTF. Written as DNA, the CDR3 is TGCGCCAGCAGCTACCGACAGGGTAGCTATGGCTACACCTTC.

Only a few counts were recorded for this clonotype. The gene calls are TRBV11-2 and TRBJ1-4, with 8 positions matching TRBD1. Looked up from germline, CDR1 is SGHAT and CDR2 is FQNNGV. The CDR3 runs 18 residues. V shed 2 bases, J shed 4 bases, and the junction held 12 bases outside the gene matches. The CDR3 sequence: CASSLKRTGRAYNEKLFF. In DNA form, the CDR3 reads TGTGCCAGCAGCTTAAAAAGGACAGGGAGGGCCTATAATGAAAAACTGTTTTTT. Variable domain in full (rest from reference TRBV11-2 and TRBJ1-4): EAGVAQSPRYKIIEKRQSVAFWCNPISGHATLYWYQQILGQGPKLLIQFQNNGVVDDSQLPKDRFSAERLKGVDSTLKIQPAKLEDSAVYLCASSLKRTGRAYNEKLFFGSGTQLSVL.

This clonotype showed up just a few times. The genes are TRBV5-1 and TRBJ1-2, with D possibly matching TRBD1 (5 bases). The CDR3 totals 15 residues. Germline assignment: CDR1 SGHRS and CDR2 YFSETQ. V shed 4 bases and J shed 1 base, with 14 bases lying between them. The chain's CDR3 is CASSPERGGNYGYTF. CDR3 nucleotide sequence: TGCGCCAGCAGCCCCGAAAGGGGTGGTAACTATGGCTACACCTTC.

The V call is TRBV4-3, the J call TRBJ2-1; 11 bases are a match to TRBD2. V was pared by 1 base and J by 8 bases, with 4 bases of the junction left unmatched. CDR1 is LGHNA and CDR2 is YSLEER in the germline V gene. CDR3 size: 15 residues. CDR3 coding DNA: TGCGCCAGCAGCCAAGGACTAGCGGGGCGGGATGAGCAGTTCTTC. Translation gives CASSQGLAGRDEQFF.

With regard to this clonotype: A read error may explain this, as a much larger clone is one base away. The V call is TRBV20-1, the J call TRBJ2-3, with 9 bases aligning to TRBD2. Germline CDR1 reads DFQATT; CDR2 reads SNEGSKA (reference sequence). This CDR3 is 15 amino acids long. V lost 7 bases, J lost 1 base, and 9 bases stayed unmatched. The CDR3 DNA reads TGCAGTGATAGTCTCCAGCGGGGGGGCACAGATACGCAGTATTTT. It codes for CSDSLQRGGTDTQYF.

This clonotype has at least ten counts. Here the CDR3 reads CSAREFKETQYF. CDR3 sequence (DNA): TGCAGTGCACGGGAATTCAAGGAGACCCAGTACTTC. The chain recombines TRBV20-1 with TRBJ2-5; weak D call: TRBD2 (5 bases). The germline gives CDR1 DFQATT, CDR2 SNEGSKA (reference sequence). Trimming removed 6 bases at V and 5 bases at J, with 13 bases between. This CDR3 is built from 12 residues.

This clonotype has ten or more counts. The rearrangement joins TRBV2 to TRBJ1-5; no clear D. CDR1 is SNHLY, CDR2 FYNNEI, per germline. The CDR3 covers 13 residues. Trimming took off 3 bases at V and 5 bases at J, with 8 bases between the two ends. CDR3 DNA: TGTGCCAGCAGTGAGGCTCCGGATCAGCCCCAGCATTTT. This translates into CASSEAPDQPQHF.

The chain is built from TRBV5-6 and TRBJ1-2; D is undetermined. The germline gives CDR1 SGHDT, CDR2 YYEEEE. V lost 1 base and J 5 bases, leaving 9 bases between the germline ends. The CDR3 has 13 residues. The CDR3 region has the DNA TGTGCCAGCAGCTTGAGGTCGGGGTATGGCTACACCTTC. It yields the protein CASSLRSGYGYTF.

This clonotype showed up just a few times. The genes are TRBV10-2 and TRBJ2-7; D remains unclear. V lost 5 bases and J lost 3, with 14 bases in between. There are 14 residues in the CDR3. Germline CDR1 and CDR2: WSHSY and SAAADI. Written as DNA, the CDR3 is TGCGCCAGCAGTCCCTCCCAGGCAAGCTACGAGCAGTACTTC. Translated, it gives CASSPSQASYEQYF.

This clonotype has more than one count but fewer than ten. The chain combines TRBV29-1 with TRBJ2-3, with 12 bases that match TRBD2. Trimming at V came to 2 bases and at J to 4 bases, leaving 13 bases not matched to a gene. The CDR3 is 18 residues long. Germline-derived CDR1 and CDR2 are SQVTM and ANQGSEA. CDR3 in amino acids: CSVETASGGADVADTQYF. Here the CDR3 DNA reads TGCAGCGTTGAAACGGCTAGCGGGGGGGCTGATGTCGCAGATACGCAGTATTTT.

The sample holds a few counts of this clonotype. The chain couples TRBV18 to TRBJ2-7; 11 nucleotides agree with TRBD2. The V segment lost 3 bases and the J segment 4 bases; nucleotides outside the gene matches: 5. Germline CDR1 is KGHSH and CDR2 is LQKENI. CDR3 length: 15 amino acids. CDR3 in amino acids: CASSPSASGGYEQYF. In nucleotides, the CDR3 is TGTGCCAGCTCACCCTCTGCTAGCGGGGGGTACGAGCAGTACTTC.

The chain is built from TRBV19 and TRBJ2-5; D gene unclear. The V end lost 5 bases, the J end lost 7 bases, and 14 bases lay between the germline ends. CDR1 and CDR2 (germline): LNHDA, SQIVND (reference sequence). The CDR3 runs to 13 residues. In DNA, the CDR3 is TGTGCCAGTAGTCCGGCCCCCGGTTGGACCCAGTACTTC. Its translation: CASSPAPGWTQYF.

V gene TRBV4-3 combines with J gene TRBJ1-2; D is uncertain. The ends were cut back, 1 base at V and 2 bases at J, with 5 bases in the middle. Germline assignment: CDR1 LGHNA and CDR2 YSLEER. The CDR3 consists of 13 residues. CDR3 amino acids: CASSQGANYGYTF. The CDR3 DNA is TGCGCCAGCAGCCAAGGGGCGAACTATGGCTACACCTTC.